The 4 T cell receptor beta chains in this list originate from one sample, sequenced in a study of cytomegalovirus exposure and HLA in healthy donors. The PCR had 60 Vbeta and 13 Jbeta primers. Method: immunoSEQ multiplex PCR; TCRdb's copy keeps in-frame clones and lacks some. The sample includes roughly 71,000 clones, around 62% of them seen just once. Sequencing was performed on PBMCs. These receptors all come from a man aged 25 to 40 in good health and CMV-seronegative.

V usage is TRBV7-8 and J usage is TRBJ2-2; D gene unclear. In germline, CDR1 is SGHVS, CDR2 FQNEAQ. The CDR3 covers 13 residues. V was cut by 3 bases and J by 3 bases, with 5 bases left in between. The CDR3 here is CASSFSYTGELFF. CDR3 sequence (DNA): TGTGCCAGCAGCTTCAGTTACACCGGGGAGCTGTTTTTT. The complete variable domain, with remaining parts taken from reference TRBV7-8 and TRBJ2-2, reads GAGVSQSPRYKVAKRGQDVALRCDPISGHVSLFWYQQALGQGPEFLTYFQNEAQLDKSGLPSDRFFAERPEGSVSTLKIQRTQQEDSAVYLCASSFSYTGELFFGEGSRLTVL.

CDR3 protein: CSVEGAGDLDIQYF. The CDR3 coding sequence is TGCAGCGTTGAAGGGGCAGGGGATTTAGACATTCAGTACTTC. The J gene is TRBJ2-4, the V gene TRBV29-1, with D perhaps TRBD1 (6 bases). Trimming stripped 1 base from V and 8 bases from J, with 15 bases between. The germline gives CDR1 SQVTM, CDR2 ANQGSEA. The CDR3 consists of 14 residues.

The chain joins TRBV6-4 to TRBJ2-2, with D maybe TRBD1 (6 bases). In germline, CDR1 is MRHNA, CDR2 SNTAGT. Trimming removed 4 bases at V and 1 base at J, with 10 bases between. The CDR3 runs 15 residues. The CDR3 here is CASSAQGWNTGELFF. The CDR3 DNA reads TGTGCCAGCAGTGCACAGGGCTGGAACACCGGGGAGCTGTTTTTT.

The gene calls are TRBV2 and TRBJ1-2, with 8 bases that match TRBD1. CDR3 size: 15 residues. With V trimmed by 6 bases and J by 7 bases, 13 bases remained unmatched. CDR1 SNHLY and CDR2 FYNNEI come from the germline V gene. The CDR3 coding sequence is TGTGCCAGCAGCGAACCCCAGGGGGCGCAGGGTGGCTACACCTTC. Amino acid sequence: CASSEPQGAQGGYTF.